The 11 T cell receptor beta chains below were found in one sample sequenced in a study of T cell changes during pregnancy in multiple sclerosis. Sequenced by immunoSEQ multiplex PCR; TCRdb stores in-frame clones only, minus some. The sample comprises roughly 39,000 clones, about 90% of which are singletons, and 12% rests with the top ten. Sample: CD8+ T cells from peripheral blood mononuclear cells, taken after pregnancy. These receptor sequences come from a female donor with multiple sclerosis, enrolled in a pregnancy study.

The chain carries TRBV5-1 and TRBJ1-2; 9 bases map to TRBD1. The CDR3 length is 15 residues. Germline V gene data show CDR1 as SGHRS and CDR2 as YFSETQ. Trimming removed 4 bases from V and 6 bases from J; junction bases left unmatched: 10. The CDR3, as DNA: TGCGCCAGCAGCCTATCGGGACAGGGCGGCGATGGCTACACCTTC. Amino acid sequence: CASSLSGQGGDGYTF.

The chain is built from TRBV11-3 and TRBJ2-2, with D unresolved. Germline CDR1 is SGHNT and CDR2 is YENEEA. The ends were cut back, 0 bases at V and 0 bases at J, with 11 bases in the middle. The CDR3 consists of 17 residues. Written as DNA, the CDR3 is TGTGCCAGCAGCTTAGATCTTGAGGATACGAACACCGGGGAGCTGTTTTTT. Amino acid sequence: CASSLDLEDTNTGELFF. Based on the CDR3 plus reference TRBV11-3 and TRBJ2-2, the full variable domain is EAGVVQSPRYKIIEKKQPVAFWCNPISGHNTLYWYLQNLGQGPELLIRYENEEAVDDSQLPKDRFSAERLKGVDSTLKIQPAELGDSAVYLCASSLDLEDTNTGELFFGEGSRLTVL.

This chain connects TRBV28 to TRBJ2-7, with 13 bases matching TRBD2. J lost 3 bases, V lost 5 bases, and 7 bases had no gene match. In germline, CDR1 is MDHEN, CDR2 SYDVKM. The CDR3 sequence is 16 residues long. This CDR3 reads CASSPGLAGTGYEQYF. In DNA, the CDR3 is TGTGCCAGCAGTCCGGGACTAGCGGGAACGGGCTACGAGCAGTACTTC.

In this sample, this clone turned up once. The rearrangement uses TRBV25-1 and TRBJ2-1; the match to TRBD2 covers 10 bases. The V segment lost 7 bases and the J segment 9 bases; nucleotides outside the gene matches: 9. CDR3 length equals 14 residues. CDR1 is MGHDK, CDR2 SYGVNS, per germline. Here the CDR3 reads CASTGLAGEGEQFF. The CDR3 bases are TGTGCCAGCACGGGGCTAGCGGGAGAAGGTGAGCAGTTCTTC.

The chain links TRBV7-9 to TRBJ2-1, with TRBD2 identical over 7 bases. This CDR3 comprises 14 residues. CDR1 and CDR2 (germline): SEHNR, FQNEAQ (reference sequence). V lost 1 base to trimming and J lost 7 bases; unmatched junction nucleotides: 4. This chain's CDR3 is CASSLVGGVNEQFF. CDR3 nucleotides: TGTGCCAGCAGCTTAGTGGGGGGGGTTAATGAGCAGTTCTTC.

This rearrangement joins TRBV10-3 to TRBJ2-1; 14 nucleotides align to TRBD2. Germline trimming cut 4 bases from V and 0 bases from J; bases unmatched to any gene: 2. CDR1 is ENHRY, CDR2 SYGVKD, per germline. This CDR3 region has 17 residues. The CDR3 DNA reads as TGTGCCATCAGTGGGGGACTAGCGGGAGACTCCTACAATGAGCAGTTCTTC. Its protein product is CAISGGLAGDSYNEQFF.

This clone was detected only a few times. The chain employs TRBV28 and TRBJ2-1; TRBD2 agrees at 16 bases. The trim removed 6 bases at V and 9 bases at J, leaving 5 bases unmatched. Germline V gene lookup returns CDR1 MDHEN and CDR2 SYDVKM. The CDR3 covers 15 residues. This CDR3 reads CASSPGTSGRGEQFF. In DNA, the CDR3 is TGTGCCAGCAGCCCTGGGACTAGCGGGAGGGGTGAGCAGTTCTTC. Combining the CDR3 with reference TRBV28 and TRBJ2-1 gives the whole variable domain DVKVTQSSRYLVKRTGEKVFLECVQDMDHENMFWYRQDPGLGLRLIYFSYDVKMKEKGDIPEGYSVSREKKERFSLILESASTNQTSMYLCASSPGTSGRGEQFFGPGTRLTVL.

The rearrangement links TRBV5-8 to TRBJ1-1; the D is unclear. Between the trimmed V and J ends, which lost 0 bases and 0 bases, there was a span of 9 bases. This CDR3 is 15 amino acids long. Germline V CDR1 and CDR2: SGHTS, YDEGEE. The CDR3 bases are TGTGCCAGCAGCTTGGTTGCAGGCCTGAACACTGAAGCTTTCTTT. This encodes CASSLVAGLNTEAFF.

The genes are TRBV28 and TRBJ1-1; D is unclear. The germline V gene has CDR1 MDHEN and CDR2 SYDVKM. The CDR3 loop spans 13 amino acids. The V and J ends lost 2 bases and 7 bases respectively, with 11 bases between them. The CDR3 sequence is CASSLPPRGEAFF. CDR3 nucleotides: TGTGCCAGCAGTTTACCCCCCCGGGGTGAAGCTTTCTTT. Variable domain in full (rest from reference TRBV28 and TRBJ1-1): DVKVTQSSRYLVKRTGEKVFLECVQDMDHENMFWYRQDPGLGLRLIYFSYDVKMKEKGDIPEGYSVSREKKERFSLILESASTNQTSMYLCASSLPPRGEAFFGQGTRLTVV.

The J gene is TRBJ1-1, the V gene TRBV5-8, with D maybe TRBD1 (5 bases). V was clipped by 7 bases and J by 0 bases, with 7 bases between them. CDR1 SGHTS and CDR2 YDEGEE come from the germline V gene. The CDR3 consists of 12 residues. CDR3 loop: CASGRVNTEAFF. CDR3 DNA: TGTGCCAGCGGCAGGGTGAACACTGAAGCTTTCTTT. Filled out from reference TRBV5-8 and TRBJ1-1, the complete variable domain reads EAGVTQSPTHLIKTRGQQATLRCSPISGHTSVYWYQQALGLGLQFLLWYDEGEERNRGNFPPRFSGRQFPNYSSELNVNALELEDSALYLCASGRVNTEAFFGQGTRLTVV.

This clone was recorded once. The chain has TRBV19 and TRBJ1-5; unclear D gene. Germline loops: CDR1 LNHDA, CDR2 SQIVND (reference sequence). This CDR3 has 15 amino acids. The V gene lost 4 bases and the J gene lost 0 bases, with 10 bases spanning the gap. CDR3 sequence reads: CASSTGYNSNQPQHF. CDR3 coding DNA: TGTGCCAGTAGTACAGGATACAATAGCAATCAGCCCCAGCATTTT. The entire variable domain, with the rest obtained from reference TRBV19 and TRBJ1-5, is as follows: DGGITQSPKYLFRKEGQNVTLSCEQNLNHDAMYWYRQDPGQGLRLIYYSQIVNDFQKGDIAEGYSVSREKKESFPLTVTSAQKNPTAFYLCASSTGYNSNQPQHFGDGTRLSIL.